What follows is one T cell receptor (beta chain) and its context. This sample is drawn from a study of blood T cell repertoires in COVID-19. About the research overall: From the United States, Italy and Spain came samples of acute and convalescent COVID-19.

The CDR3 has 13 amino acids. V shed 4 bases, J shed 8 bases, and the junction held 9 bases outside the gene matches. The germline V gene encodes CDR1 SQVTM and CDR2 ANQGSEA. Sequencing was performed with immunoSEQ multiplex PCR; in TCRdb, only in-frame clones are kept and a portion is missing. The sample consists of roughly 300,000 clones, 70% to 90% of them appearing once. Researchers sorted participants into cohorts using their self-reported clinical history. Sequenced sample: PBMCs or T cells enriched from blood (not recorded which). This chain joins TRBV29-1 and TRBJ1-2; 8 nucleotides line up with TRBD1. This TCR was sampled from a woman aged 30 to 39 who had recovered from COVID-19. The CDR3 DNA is TGCAGCGTTGTGGACAGGGCCCTGGAAGGCTACACCTTC. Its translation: CSVVDRALEGYTF.